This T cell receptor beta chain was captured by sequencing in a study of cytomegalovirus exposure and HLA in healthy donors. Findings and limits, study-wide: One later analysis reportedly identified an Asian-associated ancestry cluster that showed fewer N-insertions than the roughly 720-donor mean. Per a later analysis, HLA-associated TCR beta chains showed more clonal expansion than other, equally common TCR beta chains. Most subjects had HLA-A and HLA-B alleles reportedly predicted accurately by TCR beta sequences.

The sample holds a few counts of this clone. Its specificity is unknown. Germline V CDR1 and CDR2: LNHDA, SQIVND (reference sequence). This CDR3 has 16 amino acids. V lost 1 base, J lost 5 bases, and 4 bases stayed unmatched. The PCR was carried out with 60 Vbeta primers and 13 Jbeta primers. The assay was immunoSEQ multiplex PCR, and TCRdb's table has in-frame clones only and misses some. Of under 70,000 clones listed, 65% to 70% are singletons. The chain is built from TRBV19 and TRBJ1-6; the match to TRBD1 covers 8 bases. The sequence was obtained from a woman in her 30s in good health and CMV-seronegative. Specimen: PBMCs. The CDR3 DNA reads TGTGCCAGTAGTATAGGTGGACAGGGTAATAATTCACCCCTCCACTTT. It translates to CASSIGGQGNNSPLHF.